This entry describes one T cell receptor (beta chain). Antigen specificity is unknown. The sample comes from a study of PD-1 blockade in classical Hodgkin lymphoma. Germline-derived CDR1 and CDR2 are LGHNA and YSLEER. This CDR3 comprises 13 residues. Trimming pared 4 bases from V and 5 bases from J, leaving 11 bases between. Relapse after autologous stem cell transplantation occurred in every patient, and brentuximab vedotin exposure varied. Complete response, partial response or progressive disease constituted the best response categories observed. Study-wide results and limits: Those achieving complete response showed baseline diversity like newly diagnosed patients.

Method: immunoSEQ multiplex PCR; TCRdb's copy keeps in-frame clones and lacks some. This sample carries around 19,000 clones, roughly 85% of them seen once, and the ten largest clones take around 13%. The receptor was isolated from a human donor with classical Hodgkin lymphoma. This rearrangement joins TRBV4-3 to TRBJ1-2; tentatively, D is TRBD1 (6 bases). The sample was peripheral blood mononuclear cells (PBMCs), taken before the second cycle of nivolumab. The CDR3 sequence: CASSPSGVYGYTF. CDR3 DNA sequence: TGCGCCAGCAGCCCCTCAGGGGTATATGGCTACACCTTC.